The source of this T cell receptor beta chain is a study of T cells in Graves' hyperthyroidism and ophthalmopathy. In its sample, this clonotype was seen many times. Its antigen is still unknown. General study points: Expanded thyroid clonotypes (above 0.001) were mostly also found in blood. Median prediction lead before ophthalmopathy onset was 6.5 months with the model.

When ophthalmopathy did not progress within 18 months, Graves' hyperthyroidism was considered stable. Among the patients, aged 18 to 65, hyperthyroidism was newly diagnosed and had lasted under 2 months. The CDR3 runs 15 residues. With 5 bases clipped from V and 2 bases from J, the junction kept 9 bases outside the gene matches. Germline V CDR1 and CDR2: LNHDA, SQIVND (reference sequence). RNA transcripts were the template for amplifying TCR beta CDR3 regions. Primed by the HTBI set, a first-round RT-PCR was run on the TCR CDR3. TCRdb passed the multiplex PCR reads through MiXCR, listing each CDR3 protein once. The sample lists around 700,000 distinct CDR3 sequences, 35% occurring once.

The V gene is TRBV19, the J gene TRBJ2-7, with 7 nucleotides matching TRBD1. This clonotype originated in a woman aged 40-49 years with Graves' hyperthyroidism. Sequencing was performed on blood. The CDR3 is CASSPRQGVAYEQYF. CDR3 in DNA: TGTGCCAGTAGTCCTCGACAGGGTGTCGCCTACGAGCAGTACTTC.